This T cell receptor beta chain was profiled in a study of cytomegalovirus exposure and HLA in healthy donors. Findings of the study overall: HLA alleles were associated with some 16,000 TCR beta sequences in a later analysis at 0.05 false discovery rate.

This clone was seen a few times. Its matching antigen is unknown. Researchers ran the PCR with 60 Vbeta and 13 Jbeta primers. TCRdb's copy holds only in-frame clones and misses some; the assay was immunoSEQ multiplex PCR. The profile shows 100,000 to 150,000 clones, 80% to 85% of them singletons. Germline values: CDR1 SGHNT, CDR2 YYREEE (reference sequence). This CDR3 has 16 amino acids. Trimming took off 0 bases at V and 4 bases at J, with 11 bases between the two ends. Material for sequencing was PBMCs. This TCR came from a woman in her twenties or thirties in good health and CMV-seronegative. This chain links TRBV5-4 with TRBJ2-6; D is unclear. The CDR3: CASSLALVVGANVLTF. The CDR3 region has the DNA TGTGCCAGCAGCTTGGCCCTGGTAGTGGGGGCCAACGTCCTGACTTTC.